The 27 T cell receptor beta chains presented below share a single source sample, sequenced in a study of OX40 agonist ivuxolimab in advanced cancers. Using immunoSEQ multiplex PCR, the repertoire was profiled, and TCRdb retains in-frame clones only, with some absent. The sample holds approximately 96,000 clones, about 92% seen once. This specimen consisted of CD4+ or CD8+ T cells sorted from blood, obtained in a trial of the OX40 agonist ivuxolimab. The receptors come from an adult with an advanced solid tumor such as melanoma, head and neck, liver or kidney cancer.

The rearrangement links TRBV2 to TRBJ1-5, with D unclear. CDR1 and CDR2 (germline): SNHLY, FYNNEI. V was trimmed by 2 bases and J by 1 base, leaving 9 bases between them. This CDR3 contains 15 residues. In nucleotides, the CDR3 is TGTGCCAGCAGTGAATATCAACAGAGCAATCAGCCCCAGCATTTT. Its protein product is CASSEYQQSNQPQHF.

The V call is TRBV30, the J call TRBJ1-4; no clear D. There are 13 residues in the CDR3. The germline V gene has CDR1 GTSNPN and CDR2 SVGIG (reference sequence). V shed 4 bases and J shed 5 bases, with 11 bases lying between them. Here the CDR3 DNA reads TGTGCCTGGACGAAAACAAGGAATGAAAAACTGTTTTTT. Its protein product is CAWTKTRNEKLFF.

The rearrangement joins TRBV18 to TRBJ1-1, with D possibly TRBD1 on 6 matching bases. The germline gives CDR1 KGHSH, CDR2 LQKENI. V was pared by 3 bases and J by 4 bases, with 24 bases between. This CDR3 is built from 18 residues. CDR3 sequence: CASSPAPGHPIGSTEAFF. CDR3 nucleotide sequence: TGTGCCAGCTCACCCGCGCCGGGACACCCAATAGGGAGCACTGAAGCTTTCTTT.

The gene calls are TRBV10-2 and TRBJ2-1; 14 bases line up with TRBD2. CDR1 WSHSY and CDR2 SAAADI come from the germline V gene. The V gene end was trimmed by 8 bases and the J gene end by 9 bases; junction bases not matched to a gene: 3. This CDR3 region has 13 residues. CDR3: CASAGLAGVEQFF. CDR3 nucleotides: TGCGCCAGCGCGGGACTAGCGGGAGTTGAGCAGTTCTTC.

The chain couples TRBV2 to TRBJ2-7, with TRBD2 matching over 9 bases. CDR1 is SNHLY and CDR2 is FYNNEI in the germline V gene. V shed 7 bases and J 4 bases; nucleotides not matched to a gene: 5. CDR3 size: 13 residues. Here the CDR3 DNA reads TGTGCCAGCAAAAGCGGGAGGACTTACGAGCAGTACTTC. Encoded protein: CASKSGRTYEQYF.

This clone has a single count. This sequence joins TRBV27 and TRBJ1-5; TRBD1 agrees at 8 bases. The CDR3 runs 14 residues. Unmatched junction bases numbered 4, after V lost 6 bases and J lost 3 bases. Germline values: CDR1 MNHEY, CDR2 SMNVEV (reference sequence). The CDR3 DNA reads TGTGCCAGCAGAGCGACAGGGGACAATCAGCCCCAGCATTTT. As protein: CASRATGDNQPQHF.

The rearrangement links TRBV9 to TRBJ2-3; D tentatively fits TRBD1 or TRBD2 (5 bases each). Deletions cut 2 bases from V and 2 bases from J, with 21 bases between. The germline gives CDR1 SGDLS, CDR2 YYNGEE. The CDR3 has 18 residues. In DNA, the CDR3 is TGTGCCAGCAGCGTCCGGTGGGATGGGGACCCAAACACAGATACGCAGTATTTT. This translates into CASSVRWDGDPNTDTQYF.

This clone appeared once. The CDR3 sequence is CASSQDPPLAGVSTDTQYF. CDR3 nucleotides: TGCGCCAGCAGCCAAGATCCCCCGCTAGCGGGAGTAAGCACAGATACGCAGTATTTT. V gene TRBV4-1 combines with J gene TRBJ2-3; 10 bases align to TRBD2. This CDR3 comprises 19 residues. Germline V gene sequence: CDR1 MGHRA, CDR2 YSYEKL. J lost 0 bases, V lost 0 bases, and 9 bases had no gene match.

The rearrangement uses TRBV29-1 and TRBJ2-7; 10 nucleotides align to TRBD1. CDR3 length equals 13 residues. The V gene end was trimmed by 6 bases and the J gene end by 3 bases; junction bases not matched to a gene: 5. Germline values: CDR1 SQVTM, CDR2 ANQGSEA. CDR3 residues: CSVGQGLFYEQYF. CDR3 bases: TGCAGCGTGGGACAGGGGCTTTTCTACGAGCAGTACTTC.

V and J are TRBV27 and TRBJ2-3; perhaps TRBD1 as D (5 bases). From germline, CDR1 is MNHEY and CDR2 SMNVEV (reference sequence). Trimming pared 2 bases from V and 6 bases from J, leaving 18 bases between. This CDR3 is 16 amino acids long. The CDR3 DNA sequence: TGTGCCAGCAGTTTAATGTCCCGGATAGCAGGGGATACGCAGTATTTT. Translated: CASSLMSRIAGDTQYF.

This clone was observed a single time. This chain joins TRBV28 and TRBJ2-7; weak D call: TRBD1 (6 bases). CDR1 and CDR2 from the germline V gene are MDHEN and SYDVKM. Trimming shortened V by 6 bases and J by 5 bases, and 11 bases separated the two germline ends. The CDR3 loop spans 12 amino acids. CDR3 in amino acids: CASSSQGHEQYF. CDR3 in DNA: TGTGCCAGCAGCTCACAGGGCCACGAGCAGTACTTC.

The chain carries TRBV30 and TRBJ1-3; no clear D gene. Germline V CDR1 and CDR2: GTSNPN, SVGIG (reference sequence). The germline V and J ends were trimmed by 0 bases and 0 bases, with 3 bases remaining between them. The CDR3 is made up of 13 amino acids. The DNA for the CDR3 is TGTGCCTGGAGTGTGTTCTCTGGAAACACCATATATTTT. This encodes CAWSVFSGNTIYF. Variable domain in full (rest from reference TRBV30 and TRBJ1-3): SQTIHQWPATLVQPVGSPLSLECTVEGTSNPNLYWYRQAAGRGLQLLFYSVGIGQISSEVPQNLSASRPQDRQFILSSKKLLLSDSGFYLCAWSVFSGNTIYFGEGSWLTVV.

The chain uses TRBV15 and TRBJ1-2, with 10 nucleotides matching TRBD1. Unmatched junction bases numbered 9, after V lost 5 bases and J lost 9 bases. This CDR3 region has 14 residues. Germline values: CDR1 LNHNV, CDR2 YYDKDF (reference sequence). The CDR3 nucleotides are TGTGCCACCAGCGGGGGGGGACAGGGGCGCAGCTACACCTTC. Translated: CATSGGGQGRSYTF.

This chain uses TRBV28 with TRBJ2-7; the match to TRBD2 covers 11 bases. Unmatched junction bases numbered 12, after V lost 5 bases and J lost 9 bases. The CDR3 runs to 15 residues. Germline V gives CDR1 MDHEN, CDR2 SYDVKM. DNA for the CDR3: TGTGCCAGCAGTCTAGAAACTAGCGGGAGTATAGGGCAGTACTTC. This sequence encodes CASSLETSGSIGQYF.

The rearrangement joins TRBV28 to TRBJ1-2, with 8 bases that match TRBD1. Germline loops: CDR1 MDHEN, CDR2 SYDVKM. The trim removed 2 bases at V and 3 bases at J, leaving 5 bases unmatched. The CDR3 length is 15 residues. The CDR3 region is CASSLPTGGDYGYTF. The CDR3 bases are TGTGCCAGCAGTTTACCCACAGGGGGGGACTATGGCTACACCTTC.

This chain uses TRBV7-9 with TRBJ2-3; D possibly uses TRBD1 or TRBD2 (6 bases each). V lost 9 bases, J lost 0 bases, and 13 bases lay in between. The CDR3 totals 14 residues. Per the germline V gene, CDR1 is SEHNR and CDR2 is FQNEAQ (reference sequence). CDR3 DNA sequence: TGTGCCAGTACGGAAGGGGGGAGCACAGATACGCAGTATTTT. Encoded protein: CASTEGGSTDTQYF.

This sequence joins TRBV12-5 and TRBJ2-1, with TRBD1 matching over 8 bases. The J segment lost 4 bases and the V segment lost 6 bases, leaving 8 bases of the junction unmatched. This CDR3 comprises 15 residues. CDR1 is LGHNT and CDR2 is FRNRAP in the germline V gene. The CDR3 bases are TGTGCTAGTGGCAACTCCCAGGGGGCATACAATGAGCAGTTCTTC. Protein sequence: CASGNSQGAYNEQFF.

The genes are TRBV30 and TRBJ2-5; 8 bases align to TRBD1. This CDR3 has 16 amino acids. The trim removed 5 bases at V and 4 bases at J, leaving 15 bases unmatched. Germline CDR1 is GTSNPN and CDR2 is SVGIG (reference sequence). CDR3: CAWGNHRQGTRETQYF. The CDR3 region has the DNA TGTGCCTGGGGAAATCACCGACAGGGGACCCGAGAGACCCAGTACTTC.

This clone has only a few counts. The J gene is TRBJ2-6, the V gene TRBV14; 9 bases match TRBD1. Per germline, CDR1 SGHDN and CDR2 FVKESK. This CDR3 has 18 amino acids. V shed 2 bases and J 0 bases; nucleotides not matched to a gene: 5. The CDR3 region is CASSQNRGLNSGANVLTF. The CDR3 nucleotides read TGTGCCAGCAGCCAAAACAGGGGGCTAAACTCTGGGGCCAACGTCCTGACTTTC.

This clone turned up a few times. This chain uses TRBV5-1 with TRBJ2-6; no firm D call. CDR3 length equals 15 residues. Per germline, CDR1 SGHRS and CDR2 YFSETQ. The V and J ends lost 0 bases and 0 bases respectively, with 4 bases between them. The CDR3 spells CASSLESSGANVLTF. CDR3 coding DNA: TGCGCCAGCAGCTTGGAGAGCTCTGGGGCCAACGTCCTGACTTTC.

The V and J genes are TRBV7-2 and TRBJ2-7; D is undetermined. The CDR3 covers 14 residues. The germline CDR1 and CDR2 sequences are SGHTA and FQGNSA. Trimming took off 1 base at V and 3 bases at J, with 10 bases between the two ends. The chain's CDR3 is CASSLGSENYEQYF. DNA for the CDR3: TGTGCCAGCAGCTTAGGTTCAGAAAACTACGAGCAGTACTTC.

The genes are TRBV7-2 and TRBJ2-1; 7 positions agree with TRBD2. The trim removed 6 bases at V and 0 bases at J, leaving 5 bases unmatched. Germline V lookup: CDR1 SGHTA, CDR2 FQGNSA. The CDR3 covers 15 residues. The CDR3 region has the DNA TGTGCCAGCAGTCCTAGCGGCAGCTCCTACAATGAGCAGTTCTTC. Translation: CASSPSGSSYNEQFF.

The genes are TRBV15 and TRBJ1-2, with D unresolved. Germline V gives CDR1 LNHNV, CDR2 YYDKDF (reference sequence). This CDR3 region has 16 residues. V was cut by 0 bases and J by 2 bases, with 13 bases left in between. DNA for the CDR3: TGTGCCACCAGCAGAGATTCTCATCCTTTGAACTATGGCTACACCTTC. Translation: CATSRDSHPLNYGYTF.

This chain joins TRBV7-8 and TRBJ2-7; TRBD2 matches at 9 bases. Germline V gene data show CDR1 as SGHVS and CDR2 as FQNEAQ. The CDR3 runs to 16 residues. V shed 1 base, J shed 5 bases, and the junction held 9 bases outside the gene matches. The chain's CDR3 is CASSLVSGRIVDEQYF. As DNA, the CDR3 is TGTGCCAGCAGCTTAGTCAGCGGGAGGATTGTTGACGAGCAGTACTTC.

This clone was seen once. This chain uses TRBV11-2 with TRBJ2-1, with D maybe TRBD2 (5 bases). V was clipped by 1 base and J by 7 bases, with 14 bases between them. Per the germline V gene, CDR1 is SGHAT and CDR2 is FQNNGV. This CDR3 has 15 amino acids. CDR3 nucleotide sequence: TGTGCCAGCAGCTTAGTGAGTGGGAGTGGTAATGAGCAGTTCTTC. This encodes CASSLVSGSGNEQFF.

V and J are TRBV11-3 and TRBJ2-1; tentatively, D is TRBD2 (5 bases). CDR3 length: 14 residues. Germline V gene sequence: CDR1 SGHNT, CDR2 YENEEA. Trimming left V 5 bases short and J 0 bases short, with 8 bases between. The CDR3 protein is CASSGSSSYNEQFF. The CDR3 DNA reads TGTGCCAGCAGCGGGAGTAGCTCCTACAATGAGCAGTTCTTC.

The CDR3 DNA reads TGCAGCGTAGACAGGGATAACACCTACGAGCAGTACTTC. Protein product: CSVDRDNTYEQYF. J is TRBJ2-7 and V is TRBV29-1; 7 bases match TRBD1. J lost 2 bases, V lost 6 bases, and 7 bases had no gene match. The CDR3 runs to 13 residues. Germline CDR1 and CDR2: SQVTM and ANQGSEA.